This TCR beta chain was obtained from a study of CD8 T cells in Susac syndrome. V was clipped by 8 bases and J by 0 bases, with 8 bases between them. The CDR3 loop spans 13 amino acids. The authors reverse transcribed roughly 0.5 to 1 ug RNA with random hexamers. Each CDR3 protein gets one entry after TCRdb re-called the immunoSEQ multiplex PCR reads with MiXCR. Of 130,000 to 150,000 distinct CDR3 sequences in the sample, roughly 94% were seen once. A single count supports this clonotype. The source of this sequence is a human donor in good health. The chain has TRBV12-3 or TRBV12-4 and TRBJ2-1; D uncertain. The sequencing input was CD4+ T cells from PBMCs. CDR3 sequence reads: CASARSSYNEQFF. CDR3 bases: TGTGCCAGCGCCCGGAGCTCCTACAATGAGCAGTTCTTC.